This T cell receptor (beta chain) was recovered during a study of graft-versus-host responses after intestinal transplantation. Study results and limitations: Recipient marrow held GvH clones, some first seen in ileum or blood.

On this clone: The antigen is undetermined.

J lost 8 bases, V lost 4 bases, and 5 bases had no gene match. Germline V lookup: CDR1 MGHDK, CDR2 SYGVNS. CDR3 size: 13 residues. The table came from immunoSEQ multiplex PCR; TCRdb's copy has only in-frame clones and leaves some out. The sample has fewer than 30,000 clones, nearly 90% seen once. The origin of this receptor is a human patient who received an intestinal transplant, so some T cells may come from the graft donor. The sequencing here drew on PBMCs, taken about 420 days after intestinal transplantation. This sequence joins TRBV25-1 and TRBJ2-1, with TRBD1 identical over 7 bases. The CDR3 coding sequence is TGTGCCAGCAGTGGACAGGGAGTGTATGAGCAGTTCTTC. It codes for CASSGQGVYEQFF.